This TCR beta chain was observed in a study of cytomegalovirus exposure and HLA in healthy donors. General study results and limits: More clonal expansion characterized HLA-associated TCR beta chains than equally common others in a later analysis.

V was shortened by 4 bases and J by 6 bases, with 12 bases between the two germline ends. This CDR3 is 13 amino acids long. Germline CDR1 is ENHRY and CDR2 is SYGVKD. About this clone: Its antigen is unknown.

The PCR contained 60 Vbeta and 13 Jbeta primers. The protocol was immunoSEQ multiplex PCR, while the TCRdb copy is restricted to in-frame clones and leaves out a portion. The table lists 90,000 to 120,000 clones, under 85% of them singletons, with more than 4% in the top ten. This cohort consisted of healthy bone marrow donors. Sequencing was performed on PBMCs. This chain links TRBV10-3 with TRBJ1-1; D possibly corresponds to TRBD1 (6 bases). The sequence derives from a male donor in good health and CMV-seronegative. This CDR3 is CAISGGRYAEAFF. CDR3 DNA sequence: TGTGCCATCAGTGGGGGGCGATACGCTGAAGCTTTCTTT.